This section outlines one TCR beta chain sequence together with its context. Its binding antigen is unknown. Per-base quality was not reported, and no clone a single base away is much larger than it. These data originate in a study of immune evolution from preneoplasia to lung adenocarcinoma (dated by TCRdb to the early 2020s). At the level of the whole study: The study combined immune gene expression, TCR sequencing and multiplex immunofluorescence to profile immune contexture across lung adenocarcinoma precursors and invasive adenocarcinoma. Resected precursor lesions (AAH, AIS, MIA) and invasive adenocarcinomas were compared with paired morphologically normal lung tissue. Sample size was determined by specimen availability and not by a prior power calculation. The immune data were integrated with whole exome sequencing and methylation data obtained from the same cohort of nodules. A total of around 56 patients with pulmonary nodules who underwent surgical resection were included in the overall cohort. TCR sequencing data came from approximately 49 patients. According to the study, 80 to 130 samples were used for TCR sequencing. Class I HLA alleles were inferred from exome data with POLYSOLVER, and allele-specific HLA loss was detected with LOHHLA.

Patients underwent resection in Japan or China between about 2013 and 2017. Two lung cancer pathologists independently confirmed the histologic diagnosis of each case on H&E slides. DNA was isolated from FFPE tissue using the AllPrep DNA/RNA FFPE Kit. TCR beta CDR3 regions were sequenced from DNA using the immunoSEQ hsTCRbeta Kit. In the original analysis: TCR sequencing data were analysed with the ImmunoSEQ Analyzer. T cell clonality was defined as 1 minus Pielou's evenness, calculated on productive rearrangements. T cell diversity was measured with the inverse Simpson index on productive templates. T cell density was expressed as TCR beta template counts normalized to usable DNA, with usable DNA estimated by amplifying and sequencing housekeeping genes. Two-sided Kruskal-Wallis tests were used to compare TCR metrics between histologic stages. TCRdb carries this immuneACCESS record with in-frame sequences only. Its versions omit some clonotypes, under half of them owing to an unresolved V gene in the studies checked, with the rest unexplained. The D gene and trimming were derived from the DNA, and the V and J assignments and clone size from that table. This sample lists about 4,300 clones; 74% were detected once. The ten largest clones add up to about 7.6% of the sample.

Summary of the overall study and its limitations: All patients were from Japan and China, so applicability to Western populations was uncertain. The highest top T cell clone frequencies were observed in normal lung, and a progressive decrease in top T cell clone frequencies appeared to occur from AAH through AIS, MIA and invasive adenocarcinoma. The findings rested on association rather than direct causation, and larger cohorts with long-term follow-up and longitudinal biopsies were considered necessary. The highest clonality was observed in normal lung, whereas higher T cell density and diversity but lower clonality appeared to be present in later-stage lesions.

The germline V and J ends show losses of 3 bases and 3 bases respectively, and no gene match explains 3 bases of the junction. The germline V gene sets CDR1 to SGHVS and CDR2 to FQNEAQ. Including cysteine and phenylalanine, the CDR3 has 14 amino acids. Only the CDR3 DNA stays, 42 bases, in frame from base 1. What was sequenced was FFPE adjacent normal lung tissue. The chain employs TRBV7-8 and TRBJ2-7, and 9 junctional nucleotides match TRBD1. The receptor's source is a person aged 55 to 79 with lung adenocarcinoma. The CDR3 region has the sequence CASSFKTGGYEQYF. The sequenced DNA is TGTGCCAGCAGCTTCAAGACAGGGGGCTACGAGCAGTACTTC. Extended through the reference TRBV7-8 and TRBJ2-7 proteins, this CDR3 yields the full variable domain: GAGVSQSPRYKVAKRGQDVALRCDPISGHVSLFWYQQALGQGPEFLTYFQNEAQLDKSGLPSDRFFAERPEGSVSTLKIQRTQQEDSAVYLCASSFKTGGYEQYFGPGTRLTVT.